Listed here are 7 T cell receptor beta chains from one sample, sequenced in a study of OX40 agonist ivuxolimab in advanced cancers. TCRdb's table, derived via immunoSEQ multiplex PCR, lists solely in-frame clones and lacks some. The sample includes around 51,000 clones, approximately 80% seen only once; the top ten take over 2%. Material: CD4+ or CD8+ T cells sorted from blood, obtained in a trial of the OX40 agonist ivuxolimab. The receptors stem from an adult with an advanced solid tumor such as melanoma, head and neck, liver or kidney cancer.

V gene TRBV5-1 combines with J gene TRBJ1-2; D ambiguous. V dropped 4 bases and J dropped 8 bases, with 15 bases sitting between them. This CDR3 spans 13 amino acids. Germline assignment: CDR1 SGHRS and CDR2 YFSETQ. As DNA, the CDR3 is TGCGCCAGCAGCCCAACTGCCTTGGAGGGCTACACCTTC. Its protein is CASSPTALEGYTF.

V and J are TRBV6-6 and TRBJ2-7; D remains ambiguous. The CDR3 contains 13 residues. Looked up from germline, CDR1 is MNHNY and CDR2 is SVGAGI (reference sequence). The V end was cut by 6 bases, the J end by 3 bases, with 12 bases between. CDR3 residues: CASRPEFGYEQYF. The CDR3, as DNA: TGTGCCAGCAGGCCAGAGTTTGGCTACGAGCAGTACTTC.

V gene TRBV5-6 combines with J gene TRBJ2-5; no reliable D call. The CDR3 extends over 16 amino acids. Germline CDR1 is SGHDT and CDR2 is YYEEEE. V shed 1 base and J shed 4 bases, with 17 bases lying between them. In DNA, the CDR3 is TGTGCCAGCAGCTTGTGGGGTTTGGGGTTCGGAGAGACCCAGTACTTC. This sequence encodes CASSLWGLGFGETQYF.

V gene TRBV7-2 combines with J gene TRBJ1-5; TRBD1 aligns across 7 bases. Germline V CDR1 and CDR2: SGHTA, FQGNSA. With 5 bases clipped from V and 7 bases from J, the junction kept 8 bases outside the gene matches. This CDR3 region has 14 residues. In DNA, the CDR3 is TGTGCCAGCAGCCTCGACAGGGAAGGGCAGCCCCAGCATTTT. It codes for CASSLDREGQPQHF.

CDR3 sequence reads: CASSLPRGETQYF. CDR3 DNA: TGTGCCAGCAGCCTTCCCAGGGGAGAGACCCAGTACTTC. The genes are TRBV7-2 and TRBJ2-5; weak D call: TRBD1 (6 bases). V lost 5 bases and J 4 bases, leaving 11 bases between the germline ends. This CDR3 has 13 residues. Per the germline V gene, CDR1 is SGHTA and CDR2 is FQGNSA.

The rearrangement uses TRBV11-2 and TRBJ2-3; 11 bases match TRBD2. Germline CDR1 SGHAT, CDR2 FQNNGV. The CDR3 has 18 residues. J gave up 6 bases and V 5 bases, and 16 bases lay outside the gene matches. The CDR3 region has the DNA TGTGCCAGCAGCCATAAACGTCGACTAGCGGGAAATTTGGATACGCAGTATTTT. This gives the protein CASSHKRRLAGNLDTQYF. The whole variable domain, remainder taken from reference TRBV11-2 and TRBJ2-3, is EAGVAQSPRYKIIEKRQSVAFWCNPISGHATLYWYQQILGQGPKLLIQFQNNGVVDDSQLPKDRFSAERLKGVDSTLKIQPAKLEDSAVYLCASSHKRRLAGNLDTQYFGPGTRLTVL.

This clone was picked up one time. J is TRBJ1-4 and V is TRBV19, with D possibly matching TRBD1 (5 bases). Trimming removed 5 bases from V and 6 bases from J, with 19 bases in between. CDR1 is LNHDA and CDR2 is SQIVND in the germline V gene (reference sequence). The CDR3 sequence is 16 residues long. The CDR3 region is CASSPSHRDGYEKLFF. CDR3 nucleotide sequence: TGTGCCAGTAGTCCCTCCCACCGGGACGGATATGAAAAACTGTTTTTT.